The subject of this entry is one TCR beta chain. The data derive from a study of control samples from healthy donors and cancer patients. V was pared by 5 bases and J by 4 bases, with 7 bases of the junction left unmatched. The CDR3 is made up of 15 amino acids. CDR1 and CDR2 (germline): LNHNV, YYDKDF (reference sequence). The repertoire was sequenced with immunoSEQ multiplex PCR; TCRdb's copy has only in-frame clones and lacks some. The repertoire holds roughly 130,000 clones, with approximately 94% as singletons. The clonotype comes from a man aged 30 to 45 in good health. The material sequenced was blood. The V call is TRBV15, the J call TRBJ1-2; 10 bases are a match to TRBD1. The CDR3 nucleotides are TGTGCCACCAGCCAAACGACAGGGGGCGGCTATGGCTACACCTTC. It encodes CATSQTTGGGYGYTF.